This TCR beta chain was retrieved from a study of T cells after yellow fever vaccination. The V end was cut by 8 bases, the J end by 5 bases, with 4 bases between. This CDR3 has 10 residues. Germline V lookup: CDR1 SQVTM, CDR2 ANQGSEA. Template switching by 5'RACE produced TCR cDNA, adding a universal primer site and UMIs. TCRdb independently ran MiXCR on the 5' RACE reads; one entry per CDR3 protein. The sample records approximately 610,000 distinct CDR3 sequences, less than 20% being singletons. This clonotype has ten or more counts. Its matching antigen is unknown. The study, taken as a whole, reports: By day 5 rather than day 15, the secondary response had peaked, though it was weaker. Most primary-vaccination clones reappeared after the booster (about 95% CD4, 75% to 90% CD8).

The source was PBMCs, collected 5 to 6 days after the first yellow fever vaccination. The genes are TRBV29-1 and TRBJ1-6; no clear D. This sequence was found in a man between 18 and 35 years old who received the YFV17D yellow fever vaccine. The CDR3 region has the DNA TGCAGCCACAATAATTCACCCCTCCACTTT. Its translation: CSHNNSPLHF.